The clone carrying this T cell receptor beta chain was observed many times. Its specificity is not known. TCR alpha and TCR beta cDNA libraries carrying sample barcodes and UMIs came from 5'RACE with constant-segment primers. TCRdb redid the calling of the 5' RACE reads with MiXCR, one entry per CDR3 protein. The data hold 110,000 or so distinct CDR3 sequences, with about a fifth observed a single time. These data are taken from a study of T-cell memory formation after mild COVID-19. Across the whole study: Largely donor-specific sequence clusters came from two donors.

Trimming removed 4 bases from V and 7 bases from J; junction bases left unmatched: 7. Looked up from germline, CDR1 is MNHEY and CDR2 is SVGAGI. The CDR3 covers 14 residues. General study points: The CD4+ clones that contracted clustered mainly within CM and EM, and the CD8+ clones concentrated in EMRA. Clones that contracted from day 15 to 85 had balanced CD4/CD8; later expanders were CD4+ biased.

The sample taken for sequencing was PBMCs or a T cell subset sorted from them (not recorded which). The chain has TRBV6-5 and TRBJ2-3; 8 nucleotides agree with TRBD2. This TCR was recovered from a man between 18 and 35 years old who had mild COVID-19 (a few samples of this study predate the infection). Cell type and time point are not known. CDR3 residues: CASSSGGAGHTQYF. The CDR3 DNA follows: TGTGCCAGCAGTTCCGGGGGGGCGGGCCATACGCAGTATTTT.